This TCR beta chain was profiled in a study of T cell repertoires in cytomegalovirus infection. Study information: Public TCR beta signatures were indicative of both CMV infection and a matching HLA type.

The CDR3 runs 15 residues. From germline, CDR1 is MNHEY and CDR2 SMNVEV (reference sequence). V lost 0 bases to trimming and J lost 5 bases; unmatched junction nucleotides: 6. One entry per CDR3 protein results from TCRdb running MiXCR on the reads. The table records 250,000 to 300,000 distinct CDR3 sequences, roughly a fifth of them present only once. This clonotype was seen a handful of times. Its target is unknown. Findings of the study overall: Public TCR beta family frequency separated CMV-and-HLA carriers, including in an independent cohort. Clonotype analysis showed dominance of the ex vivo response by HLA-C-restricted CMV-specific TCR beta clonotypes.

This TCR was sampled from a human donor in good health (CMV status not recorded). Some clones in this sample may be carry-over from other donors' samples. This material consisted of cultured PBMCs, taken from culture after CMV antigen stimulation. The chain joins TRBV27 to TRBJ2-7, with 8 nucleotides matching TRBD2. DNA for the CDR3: TGTGCCAGCAGTTTATCGAAGGGACTAGGAAACGAGCAGTACTTC. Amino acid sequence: CASSLSKGLGNEQYF.